Listed here are 23 T cell receptor beta chains from one sample, sequenced in a study of preoperative IRX-2 immunotherapy in early breast cancer. TCRdb's table, derived via immunoSEQ multiplex PCR, lists solely in-frame clones and lacks some. The profile shows 20,000 to 30,000 clones, around 75% of them singletons. The treatment was: preoperative locoregional IRX-2 cytokine immunotherapy. The specimen comprised lymph node tissue, sampled before IRX-2 immunotherapy. These receptor sequences come from a human donor with breast cancer.

This clone was detected once. The CDR3 reads CASKVGQGPYYGYTF. CDR3 nucleotides: TGTGCCAGTAAGGTTGGACAGGGCCCTTACTATGGCTACACCTTC. V is TRBV19 and J is TRBJ1-2, with 8 nucleotides matching TRBD1. Germline V CDR1 and CDR2: LNHDA, SQIVND (reference sequence). The CDR3 loop spans 15 amino acids. Germline trimming cut 7 bases from V and 3 bases from J; bases unmatched to any gene: 10. The full variable domain, rest sourced from reference TRBV19 and TRBJ1-2, is DGGITQSPKYLFRKEGQNVTLSCEQNLNHDAMYWYRQDPGQGLRLIYYSQIVNDFQKGDIAEGYSVSREKKESFPLTVTSAQKNPTAFYLCASKVGQGPYYGYTFGSGTRLTVV.

This clone was picked up a small number of times. The chain couples TRBV6-8 to TRBJ2-7; the match to TRBD1 covers 10 bases. The CDR3 spans 13 residues. Germline CDR1 and CDR2: MNHGY and SAAAGT. V shed 6 bases and J 4 bases; nucleotides not matched to a gene: 3. Here the CDR3 DNA reads TGTGCCAGCAGGGACAGGGGGTTATACGAGCAGTACTTC. Its translation is CASRDRGLYEQYF.

The chain combines TRBV15 with TRBJ2-2; 8 nucleotides align to TRBD2. Germline CDR1 is LNHNV and CDR2 is YYDKDF (reference sequence). The length of the CDR3 is 17 residues. V shed 1 base, J shed 0 bases, and the junction held 4 bases outside the gene matches. CDR3 residues: CATSRGGGLANTGELFF. Here the CDR3 DNA reads TGTGCCACCAGCAGAGGTGGGGGACTAGCGAACACCGGGGAGCTGTTTTTT.

V and J are TRBV18 and TRBJ2-2; no definite D call. Between the trimmed V and J ends, which lost 7 bases and 4 bases, there was a span of 7 bases. This CDR3 contains 12 residues. CDR1 is KGHSH and CDR2 is LQKENI in the germline V gene. CDR3 sequence (DNA): TGTGCCAGCTGGCCGGGCACCGGGGAGCTGTTTTTT. It is translated as CASWPGTGELFF.

This chain connects TRBV6-8 to TRBJ2-3; D remains ambiguous. The germline CDR1 and CDR2 sequences are MNHGY and SAAAGT. The V and J ends lost 5 bases and 1 base respectively, with 10 bases between them. The CDR3 runs to 14 residues. CDR3 DNA: TGTGCCAGCAGTGTCCTCTCCGGCACAGATACGCAGTATTTT. This encodes CASSVLSGTDTQYF.

Regarding this clone: A base was left unread or ambiguous, and X is written for its residue. The V gene is TRBV6-8, the J gene TRBJ2-3, with 8 bases matching TRBD2. The CDR3 contains 15 residues. The germline CDR1 and CDR2 sequences are MNHGY and SAAAGT. V lost 8 bases and J lost 2; bases outside the gene matches: 9. CDR3 bases: TGTGCCAGCTCAACACTAGCGGRGGTCACAGATACGCAGTATTTT. Its translation: CASSTLAXVTDTQYF.

The chain uses TRBV29-1 and TRBJ2-7; 9 bases match TRBD1. The CDR3 has 12 amino acids. The junction had 6 bases not matched to a gene; V was cut back by 6 bases and J by 6 bases. Germline lookup yields CDR1 SQVTM and CDR2 ANQGSEA. The CDR3 DNA reads as TGCAGCGTCGGGGGACAGGGAGTCGAGCAGTACTTC. Protein product: CSVGGQGVEQYF.

The chain employs TRBV19 and TRBJ2-7; perhaps TRBD2 as D (6 bases). The V end lost 6 bases, the J end lost 5 bases, and 20 bases lay between the germline ends. The germline V gene has CDR1 LNHDA and CDR2 SQIVND (reference sequence). The CDR3 spans 15 residues. The CDR3 DNA is TGTGCCAGTAGCTCCCCAGCGACTAGTGATCACGAGCAGTACTTC. Protein: CASSSPATSDHEQYF.

The chain uses TRBV25-1 and TRBJ2-5, with 8 bases lining up with TRBD2. Germline V gene lookup returns CDR1 MGHDK and CDR2 SYGVNS. The V segment lost 0 bases and the J segment 1 base; nucleotides outside the gene matches: 4. This CDR3 spans 16 amino acids. In DNA, the CDR3 is TGTGCCAGCAGTGAATATAACGGGGGGGCCCAAGAGACCCAGTACTTC. Translating it yields CASSEYNGGAQETQYF.

The J gene is TRBJ2-5, the V gene TRBV15, with D tentatively TRBD1 (6 bases). The ends were cut back, 0 bases at V and 2 bases at J, with 7 bases in the middle. This CDR3 region has 14 residues. Germline V gives CDR1 LNHNV, CDR2 YYDKDF (reference sequence). CDR3: CATSRDQGQETQYF. Here the CDR3 DNA reads TGTGCCACCAGCAGAGATCAGGGGCAAGAGACCCAGTACTTC. The whole variable domain, filled in from reference TRBV15 and TRBJ2-5, reads DAMVIQNPRYQVTQFGKPVTLSCSQTLNHNVMYWYQQKSSQAPKLLFHYYDKDFNNEADTPDNFQSRRPNTSFCFLDIRSPGLGDTAMYLCATSRDQGQETQYFGPGTRLLVL.

The chain is built from TRBV5-1 and TRBJ2-3; no firm D call. CDR1 and CDR2 (germline): SGHRS, YFSETQ. The germline V and J ends were trimmed by 0 bases and 0 bases, with 5 bases remaining between them. There are 14 residues in the CDR3. The CDR3 sequence: CASSLGYSTDTQYF. For the CDR3, the DNA is TGCGCCAGCAGCTTGGGATATAGCACAGATACGCAGTATTTT.

The CDR3 nucleotides read TGTGCCAGCAGTTACCGAGGACAGTCCTACGAGCAGTACTTC. Residues: CASSYRGQSYEQYF. V is TRBV6-8 and J is TRBJ2-7; D might be TRBD1 (6 bases). The V gene's germline CDR1 is MNHGY and CDR2 SAAAGT. Trimming cost V 2 bases and J 1 base, with 9 bases left between them. The CDR3 extends over 14 amino acids.

The DNA for the CDR3 is TGTGCCAGCAGTTTCAGCCCCCACACTGAAGCTTTCTTT. Its protein product is CASSFSPHTEAFF. V gene TRBV28 combines with J gene TRBJ1-1, with unresolved D. Looked up from germline, CDR1 is MDHEN and CDR2 is SYDVKM. CDR3 length: 13 residues. Trimming stripped 3 bases from V and 3 bases from J, with 8 bases between.

CDR3 loop: CASSWGQGRAEAFF. The DNA of the CDR3 is TGTGCCAGCAGCTGGGGACAGGGTAGGGCTGAAGCTTTCTTT. This rearrangement joins TRBV11-3 to TRBJ1-1, with TRBD1 identical over 9 bases. The germline CDR1 and CDR2 sequences are SGHNT and YENEEA. V was pared by 4 bases and J by 6 bases, with 6 bases of the junction left unmatched. The CDR3 extends over 14 amino acids.

This clone showed up just a few times. V is TRBV6-8 and J is TRBJ1-6; TRBD1 agrees at 9 bases. The V segment lost 7 bases and the J segment 9 bases; nucleotides outside the gene matches: 10. The CDR3 is 15 residues long. Per germline, CDR1 MNHGY and CDR2 SAAAGT. CDR3 sequence reads: CASKSSQTGGSPLHF. The CDR3 region has the DNA TGTGCCAGCAAATCGTCCCAGACAGGGGGTTCACCCCTCCACTTT.

The sample holds one count of this clone. The chain joins TRBV29-1 to TRBJ1-2; no clear D. The CDR3 has 14 amino acids. Trimming removed 5 bases from V and 4 bases from J, with 17 bases in between. CDR1 is SQVTM, CDR2 ANQGSEA, per germline. The CDR3 protein is CSVTSSRDAYGYTF. The CDR3 DNA follows: TGCAGCGTTACCTCATCTCGAGACGCCTATGGCTACACCTTC.

V usage is TRBV25-1 and J usage is TRBJ1-1, with a tentative D call TRBD1 (5 bases). Germline CDR1 and CDR2: MGHDK and SYGVNS. Trimming shortened V by 6 bases and J by 1 base, and 15 bases separated the two germline ends. This CDR3 spans 15 amino acids. CDR3 region: CASSHSLGENTEAFF. DNA for the CDR3: TGTGCCAGCAGCCATTCGTTAGGGGAGAACACTGAAGCTTTCTTT.

This chain joins TRBV6-8 and TRBJ1-5, with 7 bases fitting TRBD1. V was clipped by 10 bases and J by 5 bases; unmatched bases: 8. The CDR3 is 13 residues long. Germline V CDR1 and CDR2: MNHGY, SAAAGT. The chain's CDR3 is CAISGDSYQPQHF. CDR3 sequence (DNA): TGTGCCATCAGCGGGGACAGTTATCAGCCCCAGCATTTT.

This clone has a single count. The rearrangement links TRBV5-1 to TRBJ1-3; unclear D gene. Germline CDR1 and CDR2: SGHRS and YFSETQ. The CDR3 contains 24 residues. Trimming removed 7 bases at V and 0 bases at J, with 41 bases between. The CDR3 region is CASRRLSGQIGGRGDGPSGNTIYF. The CDR3, as DNA: TGCGCCAGCCGCCGATTGTCTGGTCAGATCGGAGGGCGGGGTGATGGTCCCTCTGGAAACACCATATATTTT.

This sequence joins TRBV19 and TRBJ1-6; 8 bases are a match to TRBD1. Germline CDR1 is LNHDA and CDR2 is SQIVND (reference sequence). This CDR3 region has 15 residues. Germline trimming cut 10 bases from V and 6 bases from J; bases unmatched to any gene: 11. The chain's CDR3 is CATSQGGRANSPLHF. Written as DNA, the CDR3 is TGTGCCACCTCACAGGGGGGCCGCGCTAATTCACCCCTCCACTTT.

With respect to this clone: At one end the junction does not follow the germline gene, possibly because of a read error. The rearrangement links TRBV5-1 to TRBJ2-3; TRBD2 agrees at 9 bases. This CDR3 has 16 residues. The V gene's germline CDR1 is SGHRS and CDR2 YFSETQ. CDR3 protein: CASRPGLAFSTDMQYF. The CDR3 bases are TGCGCCAGCAGACCGGGACTAGCCTTTAGCACAGATATGCAGTATTTT.

A few counts support this clone. The genes are TRBV29-1 and TRBJ1-1; 11 bases agree with TRBD1. There are 13 residues in the CDR3. The trim removed 6 bases at V and 1 base at J, leaving 1 base unmatched. Germline V gene data show CDR1 as SQVTM and CDR2 as ANQGSEA. The CDR3 loop reads CSVGQGANTEAFF. The CDR3 DNA reads as TGCAGCGTCGGACAGGGGGCGAACACTGAAGCTTTCTTT.

The table lists this clone with a count of one. J is TRBJ1-2 and V is TRBV6-8; D is possibly TRBD1 (5 bases). The CDR3 has 17 residues. Trimming stripped 5 bases from V and 4 bases from J, with 23 bases between. Germline V gene data show CDR1 as MNHGY and CDR2 as SAAAGT. CDR3 DNA: TGTGCCAGCAGTGCCCGAGGCCGGGGCCTTCGGGGCTATGGCTACACCTTC. Protein product: CASSARGRGLRGYGYTF.